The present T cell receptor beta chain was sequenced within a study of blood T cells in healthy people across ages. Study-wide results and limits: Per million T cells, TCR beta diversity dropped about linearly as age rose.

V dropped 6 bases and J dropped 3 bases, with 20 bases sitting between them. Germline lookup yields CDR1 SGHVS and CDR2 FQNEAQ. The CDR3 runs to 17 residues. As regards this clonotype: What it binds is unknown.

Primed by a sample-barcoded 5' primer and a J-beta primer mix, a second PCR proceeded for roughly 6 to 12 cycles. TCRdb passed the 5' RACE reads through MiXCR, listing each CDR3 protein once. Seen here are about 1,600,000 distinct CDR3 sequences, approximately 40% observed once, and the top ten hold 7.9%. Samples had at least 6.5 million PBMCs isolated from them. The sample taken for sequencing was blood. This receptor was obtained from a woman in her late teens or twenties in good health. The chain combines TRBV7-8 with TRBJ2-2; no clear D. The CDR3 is CASSHYGSGPDTGELFF. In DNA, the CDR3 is TGTGCCAGCAGTCACTACGGAAGTGGCCCGGACACCGGGGAGCTGTTTTTT.